The 13 T cell receptor beta chains listed next were all sequenced from one sample in a study of lymphopenia after photon versus proton radiotherapy (dated by TCRdb to between 2018 and 2021). Libraries were made using the immunoSEQ multiplex PCR assay. This is the immuneACCESS table as TCRdb keeps it, with only in-frame sequences that have V and J called. A part of the clones is gone; compared with another copy, unresolved V genes explain less than half, and the rest is unexplained. A total of 77,000 or so clones appear in this sample, 65% to 85% of them only once. The ten top clones hold approximately 1.3% of the sample. The specimen comprised peripheral blood, sampled from a patient treated with proton-based radiotherapy. The receptor set was obtained from a man aged 55 to 70 with pancreatic cancer.

This chain connects TRBV5-1 to TRBJ2-1; D possibly corresponds to TRBD2 (6 bases). V was pared by 0 bases and J by 1 base, with 14 bases between. The CDR3 sequence is 17 residues long. Looked up from germline, CDR1 is SGHRS and CDR2 is YFSETQ. In DNA form, the CDR3 reads TGCGCCAGCAGCTTGGAACCGGGGGTCGATTCCTACAATGAGCAGTTCTTC. It yields the protein CASSLEPGVDSYNEQFF.

This clone was seen once. The chain combines TRBV11-2 with TRBJ2-7, with D hard to call. Germline values: CDR1 SGHAT, CDR2 FQNNGV. This CDR3 contains 12 residues. Trimming left V 2 bases short and J 0 bases short, with 2 bases between. CDR3 bases: TGTGCCAGCAGCTTAAGCTCCTACGAGCAGTACTTC. Translating gives CASSLSSYEQYF. Filled out from reference TRBV11-2 and TRBJ2-7, the complete variable domain reads EAGVAQSPRYKIIEKRQSVAFWCNPISGHATLYWYQQILGQGPKLLIQFQNNGVVDDSQLPKDRFSAERLKGVDSTLKIQPAKLEDSAVYLCASSLSSYEQYFGPGTRLTVT.

The V gene is TRBV6-1, the J gene TRBJ1-5; TRBD1 aligns across 9 bases. After removal of 4 bases from V and 2 bases from J, the junction contained 3 bases not matched to a gene. Germline V gene data show CDR1 as MNHNS and CDR2 as SASEGT. This CDR3 has 15 amino acids. This chain's CDR3 is CASSVGQGGNQPQHF. For the CDR3, the DNA is TGTGCCAGCAGTGTGGGACAGGGAGGCAATCAGCCCCAGCATTTT.

The gene calls are TRBV4-3 and TRBJ2-1, with 8 positions matching TRBD2. This CDR3 contains 16 residues. The V gene's germline CDR1 is LGHNA and CDR2 YSLEER. V lost 4 bases, J lost 2 bases, and 7 bases stayed unmatched. The CDR3 protein is CASSLEPAGAYNEQFF. CDR3 DNA sequence: TGCGCCAGCAGCCTCGAGCCAGCGGGAGCCTACAATGAGCAGTTCTTC.

The chain joins TRBV29-1 to TRBJ2-7, with unresolved D. This CDR3 is 12 amino acids long. The germline gives CDR1 SQVTM, CDR2 ANQGSEA. Trimming shortened V by 7 bases and J by 2 bases, and 12 bases separated the two germline ends. CDR3 DNA: TGCAGCGGCCTGAACACAGCCTACGAGCAGTACTTC. Translation gives CSGLNTAYEQYF.

This chain joins TRBV5-5 and TRBJ1-1, with D perhaps matching TRBD1 (6 bases). Germline CDR1 reads SGHKS; CDR2 reads YYEKEE (reference sequence). V was clipped by 4 bases and J by 0 bases, with 19 bases between them. The CDR3 length is 17 residues. This CDR3 is CASSPPRGTSMNTEAFF. In DNA, the CDR3 is TGTGCCAGCAGCCCCCCTAGGGGGACATCCATGAACACTGAAGCTTTCTTT.

The CDR3 region is CASSPPSSGGPYEQYF. The CDR3 nucleotides read TGTGCCAGCAGTCCCCCCTCTTCAGGGGGTCCCTACGAGCAGTACTTC. The rearrangement links TRBV28 to TRBJ2-7, with 7 positions matching TRBD1. CDR3 length: 16 residues. Germline-derived CDR1 and CDR2 are MDHEN and SYDVKM. Unmatched junction bases numbered 12, after V lost 5 bases and J lost 2 bases.

The chain uses TRBV4-3 and TRBJ2-5; D is possibly TRBD2 (6 bases). Germline CDR1 LGHNA, CDR2 YSLEER. V lost 1 base to trimming and J lost 7 bases, with 7 bases between them. The CDR3 totals 12 residues. The CDR3 loop is CASSQAGGTQYF. DNA of the CDR3: TGCGCCAGCAGCCAAGCCGGGGGGACCCAGTACTTC.

This chain connects TRBV4-2 to TRBJ1-2, with D unclear. This CDR3 has 15 amino acids. Germline V gene sequence: CDR1 LGHNA, CDR2 YNFKEQ. V was pared by 4 bases and J by 5 bases, with 17 bases between. DNA for the CDR3: TGTGCCAGCAGCCCCGAAGTGGGCAGCTTGTATGGCTACACCTTC. Its protein product is CASSPEVGSLYGYTF.

The CDR3 coding sequence is TGTGCCAGCAGCTTAGATGTGGGACTAGCGAGATACAATGAGCAGTTCTTC. Translated, it gives CASSLDVGLARYNEQFF. V usage is TRBV7-8 and J usage is TRBJ2-1; 10 positions agree with TRBD2. With V trimmed by 1 base and J by 4 bases, 7 bases remained unmatched. Germline V gene sequence: CDR1 SGHVS, CDR2 FQNEAQ. The CDR3 contains 17 residues.

This sequence joins TRBV7-3 and TRBJ2-2; D is unclear. The CDR3 covers 14 residues. V lost 4 bases to trimming and J lost 1 base, with 7 bases between them. CDR1 is SGHTA, CDR2 FQGTGA, per germline. The CDR3 DNA sequence: TGTGCCAGCAGCTCACAGAGGAACACCGGGGAGCTGTTTTTT. Translation: CASSSQRNTGELFF.

V and J are TRBV7-3 and TRBJ1-1, with D possibly TRBD1 on 6 matching bases. Germline-derived CDR1 and CDR2 are SGHTA and FQGTGA. Trimming took 2 bases from V and 2 from J, leaving 9 bases between them. This CDR3 contains 14 residues. The CDR3 DNA reads as TGTGCCAGCAGCTTAGGACAGACTAACACTGAAGCTTTCTTT. Its translation is CASSLGQTNTEAFF. The full variable domain, in which reference TRBV7-3 and TRBJ1-1 provide the parts outside the CDR3, is GAGVSQTPSNKVTEKGKYVELRCDPISGHTALYWYRQSLGQGPEFLIYFQGTGAADDSGLPNDRFFAVRPEGSVSTLKIQRTERGDSAVYLCASSLGQTNTEAFFGQGTRLTVV.

This clone has just one count. The V and J genes are TRBV27 and TRBJ1-4; D not resolved. The V gene lost 6 bases and the J gene lost 0 bases, with 11 bases spanning the gap. The CDR3 extends over 15 amino acids. CDR1 and CDR2 (germline): MNHEY, SMNVEV (reference sequence). The CDR3 sequence is CASRLRGSTNEKLFF. The CDR3, as DNA: TGTGCCAGCAGGCTTAGAGGCTCAACTAATGAAAAACTGTTTTTT. Full variable domain (remainder filled in from reference TRBV27 and TRBJ1-4): EAQVTQNPRYLITVTGKKLTVTCSQNMNHEYMSWYRQDPGLGLRQIYYSMNVEVTDKGDVPEGYKVSRKEKRNFPLILESPSPNQTSLYFCASRLRGSTNEKLFFGSGTQLSVL.